A single sample gave rise to the 29 T cell receptor beta chains below, sequenced in a study of T-cell reconstitution after alpha-beta-depleted transplantation in children. During its preparation, the TCRbeta library received unique molecular identifiers. TCRdb ran MiXCR on the PCR reads and lists one entry per CDR3 protein. Among about 610,000 distinct CDR3 sequences listed, more than 9% were seen once. The sample here was PBMCs from the stem cell graft donor, taken from the stem cell graft. These TCRs come from a human donor who donated a stem cell graft to a child with acute myeloid leukemia.

The chain has TRBV15 and TRBJ2-5; D not resolved. This CDR3 region has 15 residues. V gave up 1 base and J gave up 7 bases, with 16 bases separating them. Looked up from germline, CDR1 is LNHNV and CDR2 is YYDKDF (reference sequence). CDR3 coding DNA: TGTGCCACCAGCAGAGTCATGGGGATCCCAGGGACCCAGTACTTC. It translates to CATSRVMGIPGTQYF.

V usage is TRBV20-1 and J usage is TRBJ2-7; D remains ambiguous. V was shortened by 5 bases and J by 7 bases, with 12 bases between the two germline ends. Germline assignment: CDR1 DFQATT and CDR2 SNEGSKA (reference sequence). The CDR3 totals 11 residues. The CDR3 DNA reads as TGCAGTGCTCCTCACAGCGTTGAGCAGTACTTC. Translating gives CSAPHSVEQYF.

This clonotype was recorded many times. The genes are TRBV20-1 and TRBJ2-4, with 8 bases fitting TRBD2. The CDR3 totals 14 residues. Germline lookup yields CDR1 DFQATT and CDR2 SNEGSKA (reference sequence). The junction had 7 bases not matched to a gene; V was cut back by 3 bases and J by 6 bases. The CDR3 is CSARPAGEGNIQYF. The CDR3, as DNA: TGCAGTGCTAGGCCAGCGGGAGAAGGAAACATTCAGTACTTC.

This sequence joins TRBV6-5 and TRBJ2-1; TRBD2 aligns across 8 bases. V was clipped by 8 bases and J by 9 bases; unmatched bases: 21. The CDR3 length is 17 residues. CDR1 and CDR2 from the germline V gene are MNHEY and SVGAGI. CDR3 bases: TGTGCCAGCGGCCACTCAGTGGGAAGCGGGAGCAGCAGTGAGCAGTTCTTC. Protein sequence: CASGHSVGSGSSSEQFF.

This chain connects TRBV27 to TRBJ2-1; 8 bases match TRBD2. The germline V gene encodes CDR1 MNHEY and CDR2 SMNVEV (reference sequence). This CDR3 region has 15 residues. V lost 3 bases to trimming and J lost 6 bases; unmatched junction nucleotides: 7. CDR3 residues: CASSFWSLAGNEQFF. In DNA form, the CDR3 reads TGTGCCAGCAGTTTCTGGTCGCTAGCGGGCAATGAGCAGTTCTTC.

This clonotype was found many times. Relative to the germline gene, one junction end is altered; a read error may explain this. The genes are TRBV27 and TRBJ2-7, with 8 bases lining up with TRBD1. CDR1 is MNHEY and CDR2 is SMNVEV in the germline V gene (reference sequence). The CDR3 totals 10 residues. The CDR3 nucleotides read TGCCCCGGACAGGGCAACGAGCAGTACTTC. Translated: CPGQGNEQYF.

This clonotype appeared many times. The chain uses TRBV7-2 and TRBJ2-1; 9 nucleotides line up with TRBD2. Trimming took 3 bases from V and 4 from J; bases not matched to a gene: 1. Germline CDR1 and CDR2: SGHTA and FQGNSA. The CDR3 is 14 residues long. The CDR3 loop is CASSLAGGYNEQFF. In nucleotides, the CDR3 is TGTGCCAGCAGCTTGGCGGGAGGGTACAATGAGCAGTTCTTC.

This clonotype came up many times. The V call is TRBV4-2, the J call TRBJ2-5, with D possibly being TRBD1 (6 bases). The CDR3 is 12 amino acids. Germline V gene sequence: CDR1 LGHNA, CDR2 YNFKEQ. V dropped 4 bases and J dropped 5 bases, with 8 bases sitting between them. The CDR3 loop reads CASSPTGETQYF. The CDR3 DNA is TGTGCCAGCAGCCCAACAGGGGAGACCCAGTACTTC.

This clonotype was counted only a few times. The CDR3 region has the DNA TGCGCCAGCAGCCAAAACCCAACCAAAGTGGGGGTTGTGGATCAGCCCCAGCATTTT. Residues: CASSQNPTKVGVVDQPQHF. This chain links TRBV4-1 with TRBJ1-5; a possible D gene is TRBD1 (5 bases). V lost 2 bases and J 5 bases, leaving 25 bases between the germline ends. Germline assignment: CDR1 MGHRA and CDR2 YSYEKL. This CDR3 has 19 residues.

The rearrangement links TRBV4-2 to TRBJ2-7; 7 nucleotides line up with TRBD1. Germline CDR1 and CDR2: LGHNA and YNFKEQ. The junction had 5 bases not matched to a gene; V was cut back by 4 bases and J by 2 bases. The CDR3 loop spans 14 amino acids. The CDR3 DNA follows: TGTGCCAGCAGCCCCATGAGGGGGCCCTACGAGCAGTACTTC. Protein sequence: CASSPMRGPYEQYF.

This clonotype has ten or more counts. V usage is TRBV20-1 and J usage is TRBJ2-3; D remains unclear. Germline assignment: CDR1 DFQATT and CDR2 SNEGSKA (reference sequence). V lost 0 bases and J 1 base, leaving 5 bases between the germline ends. This CDR3 spans 13 amino acids. The CDR3 protein is CSARDHRTDTQYF. DNA for the CDR3: TGCAGTGCTAGAGATCATCGCACAGATACGCAGTATTTT.

The chain joins TRBV4-2 to TRBJ2-7, with 8 bases identical to TRBD2. With V trimmed by 4 bases and J by 4 bases, 9 bases remained unmatched. Germline V gene sequence: CDR1 LGHNA, CDR2 YNFKEQ. The CDR3 length is 15 residues. CDR3 residues: CASSPRGGIKYEQYF. The CDR3 nucleotides read TGTGCCAGCAGCCCCCGGGGGGGGATCAAGTACGAGCAGTACTTC.

This clonotype was detected many times. The chain links TRBV28 to TRBJ2-1; a weak D match, TRBD2 (6 bases). V lost 5 bases and J 2 bases, leaving 25 bases between the germline ends. From germline, CDR1 is MDHEN and CDR2 SYDVKM. The CDR3 runs 19 residues. The CDR3 region has the DNA TGTGCCAGCAGTCCTAGCCGGGGGAGTTTTAATGTGGCCTACAATGAGCAGTTCTTC. It codes for CASSPSRGSFNVAYNEQFF. Full variable domain (outside the CDR3, taken from reference TRBV28 and TRBJ2-1): DVKVTQSSRYLVKRTGEKVFLECVQDMDHENMFWYRQDPGLGLRLIYFSYDVKMKEKGDIPEGYSVSREKKERFSLILESASTNQTSMYLCASSPSRGSFNVAYNEQFFGPGTRLTVL.

At least ten counts were recorded for this clonotype. The rearrangement links TRBV10-3 to TRBJ2-6; TRBD1 is a possible D gene (6 bases). This CDR3 has 21 residues. V lost 6 bases and J 0 bases, leaving 27 bases between the germline ends. Germline CDR1 reads ENHRY; CDR2 reads SYGVKD. The CDR3 sequence is CAIRDTRDKGVSLSGANVLTF. In DNA, the CDR3 is TGTGCCATCAGGGATACTCGGGACAAAGGGGTCTCTCTCTCTGGGGCCAACGTCCTGACTTTC.

This clonotype was observed many times. The rearrangement uses TRBV10-3 and TRBJ2-1; 10 bases agree with TRBD2. The germline gives CDR1 ENHRY, CDR2 SYGVKD. V lost 8 bases and J lost 5; bases outside the gene matches: 12. This CDR3 region has 16 residues. CDR3 DNA: TGTGCCATCCGGCAGAGCGGGACTAGCGTGCACAATGAGCAGTTCTTC. Amino acid sequence: CAIRQSGTSVHNEQFF.

This clonotype was detected only a few times. The chain combines TRBV9 with TRBJ2-3; TRBD2 matches at 10 bases. The CDR3 covers 15 residues. J lost 1 base, V lost 3 bases, and 2 bases had no gene match. Germline V gives CDR1 SGDLS, CDR2 YYNGEE. This chain's CDR3 is CASSGGTSGTDTQYF. CDR3 DNA: TGTGCCAGCAGCGGGGGGACTAGCGGCACAGATACGCAGTATTTT.

This clonotype appeared a few times. CDR3 sequence (DNA): TGTGCCAGCAGCTTAATTGGTAGCGTGAACACCGGGGAGCTGTTTTTT. Its protein is CASSLIGSVNTGELFF. The chain carries TRBV7-9 and TRBJ2-2; tentative D call: TRBD2 (5 bases). Germline V gene data show CDR1 as SEHNR and CDR2 as FQNEAQ (reference sequence). The germline V and J ends were trimmed by 2 bases and 1 base, with 11 bases remaining between them. The CDR3 has 16 residues.

The chain links TRBV6-5 to TRBJ1-4; 9 nucleotides match TRBD1. The V and J ends lost 0 bases and 5 bases, in that order; junction bases with no gene match: 4. Germline V lookup: CDR1 MNHEY, CDR2 SVGAGI. The CDR3 loop spans 16 amino acids. This CDR3 is CASSYSSGTGNEKLFF. CDR3 DNA sequence: TGTGCCAGCAGTTACTCATCCGGGACAGGGAATGAAAAACTGTTTTTT.

The J gene is TRBJ1-4, the V gene TRBV7-2, with 9 bases matching TRBD1. The CDR3 loop spans 15 amino acids. After removal of 5 bases from V and 5 bases from J, the junction contained 6 bases not matched to a gene. CDR1 is SGHTA and CDR2 is FQGNSA in the germline V gene. The CDR3 region has the DNA TGTGCCAGCAGCGACAGGGGGTCGTCCAATGAAAAACTGTTTTTT. Residues: CASSDRGSSNEKLFF.

With respect to this clonotype: No conserved phenylalanine or tryptophan is present at the end of the CDR3, so a read error is the likely explanation. The V call is TRBV20-1, the J call TRBJ2-7; D unclear. The V end lost 5 bases, the J end lost 0 bases, and 8 bases lay between the germline ends. This CDR3 region has 12 residues. CDR1 DFQATT and CDR2 SNEGSKA come from the germline V gene (reference sequence). CDR3 sequence (DNA): TGCAGTGCTGGGTCCGACTCCTACGAGCAGTACTCC. This gives the protein CSAGSDSYEQYS.

The chain links TRBV7-8 to TRBJ1-2, with D maybe TRBD1 (5 bases). The CDR3 consists of 16 residues. Germline lookup yields CDR1 SGHVS and CDR2 FQNEAQ. V lost 1 base to trimming and J lost 3 bases, with 15 bases between them. CDR3 region: CASSLDSLRGDYGYTF. In nucleotides, the CDR3 is TGTGCCAGCAGCTTAGACAGTCTTAGAGGGGACTATGGCTACACCTTC.

The J gene is TRBJ2-7, the V gene TRBV5-1, with TRBD1 matching 7 bases. The CDR3 totals 16 residues. J was trimmed by 5 bases and V by 0 bases; bases with no gene match: 11. Germline V gene data show CDR1 as SGHRS and CDR2 as YFSETQ. The CDR3: CASSLATGLGVDEQYF. CDR3 bases: TGCGCCAGCAGCTTGGCGACAGGGCTAGGGGTGGACGAGCAGTACTTC.

The chain combines TRBV7-2 with TRBJ2-3, with 7 bases identical to TRBD2. V shed 4 bases, J shed 2 bases, and the junction held 9 bases outside the gene matches. The germline gives CDR1 SGHTA, CDR2 FQGNSA. The CDR3 sequence is 16 residues long. The CDR3: CASSSSGGSHTDTQYF. CDR3 sequence (DNA): TGTGCCAGCAGCTCGTCCGGGGGGAGCCACACAGATACGCAGTATTTT.

This clonotype was seen a few times. The gene calls are TRBV28 and TRBJ2-7, with 7 bases matching TRBD2. The germline gives CDR1 MDHEN, CDR2 SYDVKM. Losses at the gene ends were 3 bases for V and 4 bases for J; bases not matched to a gene: 6. CDR3 length: 14 residues. CDR3 protein: CASSLGGDYYEQYF. In DNA, the CDR3 is TGTGCCAGCAGTTTGGGGGGGGACTATTACGAGCAGTACTTC. Combining the CDR3 with reference TRBV28 and TRBJ2-7 gives the whole variable domain DVKVTQSSRYLVKRTGEKVFLECVQDMDHENMFWYRQDPGLGLRLIYFSYDVKMKEKGDIPEGYSVSREKKERFSLILESASTNQTSMYLCASSLGGDYYEQYFGPGTRLTVT.

This clonotype occurred a few times. This sequence joins TRBV4-3 and TRBJ2-1, with 8 bases lining up with TRBD2. The junction had 9 bases not matched to a gene; V was cut back by 5 bases and J by 0 bases. This CDR3 region has 17 residues. Germline loops: CDR1 LGHNA, CDR2 YSLEER. The chain's CDR3 is CASSDRPSGSSYNEQFF. DNA of the CDR3: TGCGCCAGCAGCGACCGGCCCAGCGGGAGCTCCTACAATGAGCAGTTCTTC.

This clonotype was recorded a few times. The genes are TRBV7-2 and TRBJ2-2; possibly TRBD2 for D (6 bases). V shed 8 bases and J shed 7 bases, with 14 bases lying between them. The CDR3 loop spans 13 amino acids. CDR1 and CDR2 (germline): SGHTA, FQGNSA. CDR3 amino acids: CASSGVRGGELFF. DNA of the CDR3: TGTGCCAGCTCGGGGGTTAGGGGCGGGGAGCTGTTTTTT.

The V gene is TRBV30, the J gene TRBJ1-5; possible D gene TRBD1, 6 bases. The germline CDR1 and CDR2 sequences are GTSNPN and SVGIG (reference sequence). V was shortened by 5 bases and J by 4 bases, with 12 bases between the two germline ends. The CDR3 loop spans 13 amino acids. DNA of the CDR3: TGTGCCTGGTCAAAGGGGGGGAATCAGCCCCAGCATTTT. Amino acid sequence: CAWSKGGNQPQHF.

The gene calls are TRBV29-1 and TRBJ2-1; D gene ambiguous. Germline values: CDR1 SQVTM, CDR2 ANQGSEA. Trimming cost V 0 bases and J 5 bases, with 17 bases left between them. This CDR3 comprises 16 residues. CDR3 in DNA: TGCAGCGTTGAAGATAGGTCAAGGACGAAGGACAATGAGCAGTTCTTC. As protein: CSVEDRSRTKDNEQFF.

The rearrangement links TRBV11-2 to TRBJ2-5, with 9 bases lining up with TRBD1. With V trimmed by 6 bases and J by 1 base, 6 bases remained unmatched. The CDR3 has 15 residues. Per germline, CDR1 SGHAT and CDR2 FQNNGV. The chain's CDR3 is CASRNRGLGQETQYF. In DNA, the CDR3 is TGTGCCAGCAGAAACAGGGGGCTGGGCCAAGAGACCCAGTACTTC.